The text below deals with one T cell receptor (beta chain). These data come from a study of blood T cell repertoires in COVID-19. Generated by immunoSEQ multiplex PCR, the TCRdb table keeps only in-frame clones and is missing some. Among about 29,000 clones listed, about nine tenths were seen once. The CDR3 sequence is 15 residues long. Trimming left V 5 bases short and J 2 bases short, with 14 bases between. Germline CDR1 reads SGHVS; CDR2 reads FNYEAQ. The rearrangement links TRBV7-6 to TRBJ2-3; a possible D gene is TRBD2 (6 bases). The clonotype comes from a human donor in a cohort sampled during active COVID-19. The sequencing input was peripheral blood. CDR3 protein: CASSPGTAATDTQYF. CDR3 nucleotides: TGTGCCAGCAGCCCTGGGACTGCTGCCACAGATACGCAGTATTTT.